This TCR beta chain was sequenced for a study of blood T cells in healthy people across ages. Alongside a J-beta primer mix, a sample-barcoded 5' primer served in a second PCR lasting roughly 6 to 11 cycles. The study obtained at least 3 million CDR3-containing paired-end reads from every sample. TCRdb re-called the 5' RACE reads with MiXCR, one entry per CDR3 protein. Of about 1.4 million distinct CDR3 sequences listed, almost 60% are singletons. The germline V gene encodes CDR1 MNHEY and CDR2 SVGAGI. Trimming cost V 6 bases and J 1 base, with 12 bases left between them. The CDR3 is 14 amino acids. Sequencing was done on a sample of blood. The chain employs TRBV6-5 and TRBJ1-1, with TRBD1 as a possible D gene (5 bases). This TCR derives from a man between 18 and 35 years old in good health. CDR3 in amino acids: CASRPRGSNTEAFF. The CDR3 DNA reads TGTGCCAGCAGGCCGAGGGGTTCGAACACTGAAGCTTTCTTT.